The clone carrying this T cell receptor beta chain was seen a few times. The CDR3 runs 11 residues. The V gene's germline CDR1 is SGHTA and CDR2 FQGNSA. The V end lost 4 bases, the J end lost 5 bases, and 3 bases lay between the germline ends. This record belongs to a study of T-cell reconstitution after alpha-beta-depleted transplantation in children. Unique molecular identifiers were used to barcode this TCRbeta library. TCRdb fed the PCR reads into MiXCR, producing one record per CDR3 protein. The table lists over 400,000 distinct CDR3 sequences, about an eighth of them singletons, with around 6% in the top ten.

The input for sequencing was PBMCs from the stem cell graft donor, taken from the stem cell graft. The clonotype comes from a human donor who donated a stem cell graft to a child with combined immunodeficiency. The gene calls are TRBV7-2 and TRBJ2-4; D gene unclear. CDR3 in DNA: TGTGCCAGCAGCTCGCAAAACATTCAGTACTTC. This encodes CASSSQNIQYF.